One sample yielded the 19 T cell receptor beta chains listed below, sequenced in a study of shared clonotypes between healthy human individuals. Produced via immunoSEQ multiplex PCR; TCRdb's table is partial and in-frame only. The sample records millions of clones, 90% to 95% being singletons. Material for sequencing was naive CD4+ T cells sorted from blood. Subset described: CD45RA+ positively selected. Every receptor here comes from a man in his late teens or twenties in good health.

The chain couples TRBV28 to TRBJ1-2; tentative D call: TRBD1 (6 bases). The V gene lost 4 bases and the J gene lost 2 bases, with 17 bases spanning the gap. CDR3 length equals 16 residues. In germline, CDR1 is MDHEN, CDR2 SYDVKM. Here the CDR3 reads CASSWGAGEVNYGYTF. Written as DNA, the CDR3 is TGTGCCAGCAGTTGGGGGGCAGGGGAAGTAAACTATGGCTACACCTTC.

In this sample, this clone turned up once. The rearrangement uses TRBV18 and TRBJ2-7, with TRBD1 identical over 11 bases. Germline V gene sequence: CDR1 KGHSH, CDR2 LQKENI. V trimming: 3 bases; J trimming: 4 bases; junction bases outside the gene matches: 8. This CDR3 comprises 16 residues. CDR3 region: CASSPQRTGGGYEQYF. The CDR3 nucleotides read TGTGCCAGCTCACCCCAACGGACAGGGGGCGGATACGAGCAGTACTTC.

For this clone: The same CDR3 also results from other DNA sequences found in this sample. The chain carries TRBV6-1 and TRBJ2-3, with 14 bases that match TRBD2. The germline V gene has CDR1 MNHNS and CDR2 SASEGT. With 3 bases clipped from V and 6 bases from J, the junction kept 5 bases outside the gene matches. The CDR3 is made up of 16 amino acids. CDR3 nucleotide sequence: TGTGCCAGCAGTGAGACTAGCGGGGGGGCAAGGGATACGCAGTATTTT. Translated, it gives CASSETSGGARDTQYF.

The V gene is TRBV6-6, the J gene TRBJ1-6; maybe TRBD1 (5 bases). The V and J ends lost 7 bases and 3 bases respectively, with 10 bases between them. The CDR3 consists of 14 residues. Germline CDR1 and CDR2: MNHNY and SVGAGI (reference sequence). The CDR3 bases are TGTGCCAGCACGGAGGGGAGCTATAATTCACCCCTCCACTTT. Its translation is CASTEGSYNSPLHF.

The chain is built from TRBV5-1 and TRBJ2-1; D remains ambiguous. The ends were cut back, 4 bases at V and 7 bases at J, with 12 bases in the middle. The CDR3 loop spans 13 amino acids. Germline values: CDR1 SGHRS, CDR2 YFSETQ. CDR3 protein: CASSASDGNEQFF. As DNA, the CDR3 is TGCGCCAGCAGCGCATCGGACGGGAATGAGCAGTTCTTC. Using reference TRBV5-1 and TRBJ2-1 for the parts outside the CDR3, the full variable domain is KAGVTQTPRYLIKTRGQQVTLSCSPISGHRSVSWYQQTPGQGLQFLFEYFSETQRNKGNFPGRFSGRQFSNSRSEMNVSTLELGDSALYLCASSASDGNEQFFGPGTRLTVL.

The chain carries TRBV10-1 and TRBJ2-3; D assignment may be TRBD1 or TRBD2 (5 bases each). This CDR3 contains 16 residues. Germline CDR1 is WNHNN and CDR2 is SYGVQD (reference sequence). Trimming took off 5 bases at V and 2 bases at J, with 17 bases between the two ends. For the CDR3, the DNA is TGCGCCAGCAGTAAATTCCGGGACGCAGACACAGATACGCAGTATTTT. This translates into CASSKFRDADTDTQYF.

The V gene is TRBV7-3, the J gene TRBJ2-5, with D perhaps assigned TRBD1 or TRBD2 (5 bases each). This CDR3 comprises 16 residues. CDR1 is SGHTA, CDR2 FQGTGA, per germline. Trimming took off 5 bases at V and 5 bases at J, with 21 bases between the two ends. In DNA form, the CDR3 reads TGTGCCAGCAGCCGGGAAGCTGGACAAACCTATGAGACCCAGTACTTC. This sequence encodes CASSREAGQTYETQYF.

The V and J genes are TRBV2 and TRBJ1-4; 7 positions match TRBD1. The CDR3 contains 14 residues. J lost 4 bases, V lost 4 bases, and 3 bases had no gene match. CDR1 is SNHLY, CDR2 FYNNEI, per germline. This CDR3 is CASSAGTVNEKLFF. The CDR3 DNA sequence: TGTGCCAGCAGTGCCGGGACAGTTAATGAAAAACTGTTTTTT.

The chain has TRBV11-2 and TRBJ2-7; D is possibly TRBD1 (6 bases). The CDR3 totals 14 residues. The V end was cut by 0 bases, the J end by 3 bases, with 9 bases between. Germline V CDR1 and CDR2: SGHAT, FQNNGV. CDR3 in amino acids: CASSLDRGIYEQYF. The CDR3 DNA reads TGTGCCAGCAGCTTAGATAGGGGGATCTACGAGCAGTACTTC.

The J gene is TRBJ2-7, the V gene TRBV4-1, with 7 bases fitting TRBD2. CDR1 and CDR2 from the germline V gene are MGHRA and YSYEKL. CDR3 length: 15 amino acids. V trimming: 0 bases; J trimming: 1 base; junction bases outside the gene matches: 3. CDR3 in amino acids: CASSQELAESYEQYF. The CDR3 bases are TGCGCCAGCAGCCAAGAGCTAGCGGAGTCCTACGAGCAGTACTTC.

Comment on this clone: Other nucleotide sequences in the sample specify the same CDR3. V is TRBV6-5 and J is TRBJ1-4, with a possible D match to TRBD1 (5 bases). Trimming stripped 5 bases from V and 4 bases from J, with 8 bases between. Per the germline V gene, CDR1 is MNHEY and CDR2 is SVGAGI. This CDR3 is 13 amino acids long. The CDR3 DNA follows: TGTGCCAGCAGTCGGGGGGTTAATGAAAAACTGTTTTTT. Translating it yields CASSRGVNEKLFF.

V and J are TRBV13 and TRBJ2-3; D perhaps matches TRBD2 (6 bases). V was pared by 5 bases and J by 8 bases, with 11 bases between. The CDR3 covers 12 residues. CDR1 PRHDT and CDR2 FYEKMQ come from the germline V gene (reference sequence). The CDR3 sequence: CASSLLAATQYF. The DNA of the CDR3 is TGTGCCAGCAGCCTACTAGCAGCTACGCAGTATTTT.

A word on this clone: The same CDR3 also results from other DNA sequences found in this sample. V is TRBV6-6 and J is TRBJ2-6; tentatively, D is TRBD2 (6 bases). The CDR3 runs 15 residues. Germline CDR1 reads MNHNY; CDR2 reads SVGAGI (reference sequence). The germline V and J ends were trimmed by 3 bases and 3 bases, with 9 bases remaining between them. The CDR3 DNA is TGTGCCAGCAGTTATGGAGGGAGTGGGGCCAACGTCCTGACTTTC. It encodes CASSYGGSGANVLTF.

J is TRBJ1-4 and V is TRBV25-1; TRBD1 matches at 9 bases. The CDR3 consists of 17 residues. Germline V gene data show CDR1 as MGHDK and CDR2 as SYGVNS. V lost 5 bases, J lost 2 bases, and 9 bases stayed unmatched. CDR3 residues: CASSQYPGTGTNEKLFF. The CDR3 coding sequence is TGTGCCAGCAGTCAGTATCCCGGGACAGGGACTAATGAAAAACTGTTTTTT.

Comment on this clone: At the DNA level, this CDR3 is encoded by other sequences in the same sample as well. This chain connects TRBV19 to TRBJ2-7, with 7 bases matching TRBD2. V shed 5 bases, J shed 2 bases, and the junction held 6 bases outside the gene matches. CDR1 LNHDA and CDR2 SQIVND come from the germline V gene (reference sequence). The CDR3 sequence is 14 residues long. This CDR3 reads CASSSGRAAYEQYF. CDR3 sequence (DNA): TGTGCCAGTAGTTCGGGGAGGGCCGCCTACGAGCAGTACTTC.

The CDR3 coding sequence is TGTGCCAGCAGTGAAGAGATTCCGGGGACCGGGGAGCTGTTTTTT. Protein product: CASSEEIPGTGELFF. The chain is built from TRBV2 and TRBJ2-2; possibly TRBD2 for D (5 bases). Per germline, CDR1 SNHLY and CDR2 FYNNEI. This CDR3 spans 15 amino acids. V was pared by 1 base and J by 5 bases, with 11 bases between.

The CDR3 bases are TGTGCCAGAGGCTGGGAGGACGGCGAGCAGTACTTC. Protein sequence: CARGWEDGEQYF. The rearrangement uses TRBV2 and TRBJ2-7; possible D gene TRBD2, 6 bases. This CDR3 contains 12 residues. V was shortened by 9 bases and J by 6 bases, with 15 bases between the two germline ends. Germline loops: CDR1 SNHLY, CDR2 FYNNEI.

This chain links TRBV5-1 with TRBJ1-1, with 7 bases aligning to TRBD1. Germline CDR1 reads SGHRS; CDR2 reads YFSETQ. The V and J ends lost 0 bases and 4 bases, in that order; junction bases with no gene match: 6. This CDR3 comprises 15 residues. The CDR3 DNA reads as TGCGCCAGCAGCTTGGCCGTGGCAGGGGGCACTGAAGCTTTCTTT. Its protein is CASSLAVAGGTEAFF.

This chain connects TRBV18 to TRBJ2-2, with D unresolved. CDR1 and CDR2 (germline): KGHSH, LQKENI. This CDR3 has 14 amino acids. The V end was cut by 3 bases, the J end by 7 bases, with 12 bases between. The CDR3 here is CASSPMGFGGELFF. The CDR3 nucleotides read TGTGCCAGCTCACCCATGGGCTTTGGCGGGGAGCTGTTTTTT. Full variable domain (remainder filled in from reference TRBV18 and TRBJ2-2): NAGVMQNPRHLVRRRGQEARLRCSPMKGHSHVYWYRQLPEEGLKFMVYLQKENIIDESGMPKERFSAEFPKEGPSILRIQQVVRGDSAAYFCASSPMGFGGELFFGEGSRLTVL.